This is a list of T cell receptor beta chains from one sample in a study of blood T cell repertoires in COVID-19. Data came from immunoSEQ multiplex PCR; TCRdb stores just in-frame clones and leaves some out. This table holds some 300,000 clones, nearly 90% found once. The material sequenced was PBMCs or T cells enriched from blood (not recorded which). The receptor source for this set is a woman between 18 and 29 years old with acute COVID-19. CDR3s include the opening cysteine and the closing phenylalanine or tryptophan. D genes are given only for firm matches. Size values are once, few and many counts, or a class for expanded clones, and some rows have none.

j_call	d_call	clone_size	v_call	cdr3_aa	cdr3_nt
TRBJ1-1	NA	NA	TRBV9	CASSDRQGADTEAFF	TGTGCCAGCAGCGATCGCCAAGGGGCCGACACTGAAGCTTTCTTT
TRBJ1-2	NA	NA	TRBV29-1	CSVLMPPGDIGYTF	TGCAGCGTTTTAATGCCCCCGGGAGACATTGGCTACACCTTC
TRBJ2-7	TRBD1	NA	TRBV9	CASSVGQGDYEQYF	TGTGCCAGCAGCGTAGGGCAGGGGGACTACGAGCAGTACTTC
TRBJ2-3	NA	NA	TRBV7-9	CASSPTPGTPGGTDTQYF	TGTGCCAGCAGCCCTACGCCCGGGACTCCGGGAGGCACAGATACGCAGTATTTT
TRBJ2-1	TRBD2	NA	TRBV6-4	CASSAQTSGRLEQFF	TGTGCCAGCAGTGCCCAGACTAGCGGGAGGCTTGAGCAGTTCTTC
TRBJ2-3	NA	NA	TRBV10-3	CAISDPTSTDTQYF	TGTGCCATCAGTGATCCTACCTCCACAGATACGCAGTATTTT
TRBJ2-6	NA	few	TRBV4-2	CASSQDKEGATGANVLTF	TGTGCCAGCAGCCAAGATAAGGAAGGGGCGACCGGGGCCAACGTCCTGACTTTC
TRBJ1-1	NA	NA	TRBV11-1	CASSSRKSNTEAFF	TGTGCCAGCAGCTCGCGGAAATCGAACACTGAAGCTTTCTTT
TRBJ1-1	NA	NA	TRBV5-1	CASSSAGTIINTEAFF	TGCGCCAGCAGCTCAGCAGGGACTATAATAAACACTGAAGCTTTCTTT
TRBJ1-1	TRBD1	NA	TRBV18	CASSGLDRVVNTEAFF	TGTGCCAGCTCAGGCCTGGACAGGGTAGTTAACACTGAAGCTTTCTTT
TRBJ1-5	TRBD1	NA	TRBV6-6	CASLADRRDQPQHF	TGTGCCAGTCTTGCGGACAGGAGAGATCAGCCCCAGCATTTT
TRBJ1-4	TRBD1	NA	TRBV28	CASSLSGTGLLGLEKLFF	TGTGCCAGCAGTTTATCTGGGACAGGGCTTTTAGGTTTAGAAAAACTGTTTTTT
TRBJ2-3	NA	NA	TRBV4-1	CASSQESAPSTDTQYF	TGCGCCAGCAGCCAAGAATCAGCGCCTAGCACAGATACGCAGTATTTT
TRBJ1-2	NA	NA	TRBV9	CASSAQEDGYTF	TGTGCCAGCAGCGCTCAGGAGGACGGCTACACCTTC
TRBJ1-4	TRBD1	few	TRBV5-4	CASSVQGANEKLFF	TGTGCCAGCAGCGTCCAGGGGGCCAATGAAAAACTGTTTTTT
TRBJ1-5	NA	NA	TRBV5-1	CASSWAGLSNQPQHF	TGCGCCAGCAGCTGGGCAGGCCTTAGCAATCAGCCCCAGCATTTT
TRBJ1-2	NA	once	TRBV11-3	CASSLEWSGSYNYGYTF	TGTGCCAGCAGCCTCGAGTGGTCAGGGTCGTACAACTATGGCTACACCTTC
TRBJ2-3	TRBD2	once	TRBV10-1	CASSPLAGGGPDTQYF	TGCGCCAGCAGCCCACTAGCGGGAGGGGGCCCAGATACGCAGTATTTT
TRBJ2-7	TRBD2	NA	TRBV9	CASSTSPTSDSEQYF	TGTGCCAGCAGCACGTCCCCCACTAGCGACTCCGAGCAGTACTTC
TRBJ2-2	TRBD2	NA	TRBV15	CATRVREGQGFPGELFF	TGTGCCACCAGGGTCCGGGAGGGCCAAGGTTTCCCCGGGGAGCTGTTTTTT
TRBJ1-2	TRBD1	NA	TRBV28	CASSNSTGGSYGYTF	TGTGCCAGCAGCAATTCGACAGGGGGCAGCTATGGCTACACCTTC
TRBJ2-1	TRBD2	NA	TRBV9	CASSVIPSGGSYNEQFF	TGTGCCAGCAGCGTAATACCTAGCGGGGGCTCCTACAATGAGCAGTTCTTC
TRBJ1-4	NA	NA	TRBV7-9	CASSRTTGQATNEKLFF	TGTGCCAGCAGCCGTACTACAGGGCAAGCAACTAATGAAAAACTGTTTTTT
TRBJ1-2	NA	NA	TRBV7-9	CASSLDSINGYTF	TGTGCCAGCAGCCTGGACAGTATCAATGGCTACACCTTC
TRBJ2-7	TRBD2	NA	TRBV6-5	CASISGLTYEQYF	TGTGCCAGCATCTCGGGACTAACGTACGAGCAGTACTTC
TRBJ2-1	TRBD1	NA	TRBV18	CASSPSLAGGYNEQFF	TGTGCCAGCTCACCATCACTCGCAGGGGGCTACAATGAGCAGTTCTTC
TRBJ2-7	TRBD1	NA	TRBV11-3	CASSPDRGDEQYF	TGTGCCAGCAGCCCAGACAGGGGAGACGAGCAGTACTTC
TRBJ2-5	TRBD1	NA	TRBV7-3	CASSLRGITGGFQETQYF	TGTGCCAGCAGCTTAAGGGGAATCACAGGGGGTTTCCAAGAGACCCAGTACTTC
TRBJ2-1	NA	few	TRBV6-4	CASSPAGHSSYNEQFF	TGTGCCAGCAGCCCAGCGGGACACTCGTCCTACAATGAGCAGTTCTTC
TRBJ1-3	NA	NA	TRBV7-9	CASSLADSSGNTIYF	TGTGCCAGCAGCTTAGCTGACAGCTCTGGAAACACCATATATTTT
TRBJ1-2	TRBD1	NA	TRBV24-1	CATSDVDRGYGYTF	TGTGCCACCAGTGACGTCGACAGGGGCTATGGCTACACCTTC
TRBJ2-2	TRBD1	NA	TRBV27	CASTSDRGGNTGELFF	TGTGCCAGCACCTCGGACAGGGGGGGCAACACCGGGGAGCTGTTTTTT
TRBJ2-5	TRBD2	NA	TRBV9	CASSASGSKETQYF	TGTGCCAGCAGCGCTAGCGGAAGTAAAGAGACCCAGTACTTC
TRBJ2-7	TRBD2	NA	TRBV27	CASSNQAGGINEQYF	TGTGCCAGCAGCAATCAAGCGGGAGGGATCAACGAGCAGTACTTC
TRBJ2-7	TRBD2	NA	TRBV5-4	CASSLPTSALSAAEQYF	TGTGCCAGCAGCTTGCCGACTAGCGCCCTAAGTGCAGCCGAGCAGTACTTC
TRBJ2-1	TRBD2	NA	TRBV7-9	CASSPTSGLRGEQFF	TGTGCCAGCAGCCCCACTAGCGGGCTAAGGGGTGAGCAGTTCTTC
TRBJ2-3	TRBD1	NA	TRBV10-1	CASSLRGDTQYF	TGCGCCAGCAGCCTCAGGGGGGATACGCAGTATTTT
TRBJ2-7	NA	NA	TRBV15	CATSRDWPPQSKEQYF	TGTGCCACCAGCAGAGATTGGCCACCTCAGTCCAAGGAGCAGTACTTC
TRBJ1-2	NA	NA	TRBV12-5	CASGLVRSGYTF	TGTGCTAGTGGTTTGGTACGGTCTGGCTACACCTTC
TRBJ2-1	TRBD1	once	TRBV11-3	CASSSRSGTGDNEQFF	TGTGCCAGCAGCTCGCGGAGCGGGACAGGGGACAATGAGCAGTTCTTC
TRBJ1-1	NA	NA	TRBV6-5	CASSQQARTEAFF	TGTGCCAGCAGTCAACAGGCTCGGACTGAAGCTTTCTTT
TRBJ1-3	TRBD1	NA	TRBV5-1	CASSRDREVYPGNTIYF	TGCGCCAGCAGCCGTGACAGGGAAGTGTACCCTGGAAACACCATATATTTT
TRBJ1-6	NA	NA	TRBV28	CASNQGSPLHF	TGTGCCAGCAATCAGGGTTCACCCCTCCACTTT
TRBJ2-1	TRBD2	NA	TRBV5-1	CASSPSYSGRDEQFF	TGCGCCAGCAGCCCCTCGTACAGCGGGAGGGATGAGCAGTTCTTC
TRBJ2-7	TRBD2	NA	TRBV13	CASSPAGEGIYEQYF	TGTGCCAGCAGCCCCGCGGGGGAGGGGATCTACGAGCAGTACTTC
TRBJ1-5	NA	NA	TRBV15	CATSLPPQAHRSNQPQHF	TGTGCCACCAGCCTCCCCCCCCAGGCCCATAGAAGCAATCAGCCCCAGCATTTT
TRBJ2-5	TRBD1	NA	TRBV4-1	CASSQGGTGAEETQYF	TGCGCCAGCAGCCAAGGGGGGACAGGGGCTGAGGAGACCCAGTACTTC
TRBJ2-2	NA	NA	TRBV29-1	CSVAADTGELFF	TGCAGCGTGGCGGCTGACACCGGGGAGCTGTTTTTT
TRBJ1-1	NA	NA	TRBV19	CASLGVGGLNTEAFF	TGTGCCAGTCTCGGTGTGGGAGGGCTGAACACTGAAGCTTTCTTT
TRBJ1-1	NA	NA	TRBV6-1	CASSEAWGGGEAFF	TGTGCCAGCAGTGAAGCTTGGGGGGGCGGTGAAGCTTTCTTT
TRBJ1-5	TRBD1	NA	TRBV28	CASIPRDSRYSNQPQHF	TGTGCCAGCATCCCTAGGGACAGTCGGTATAGCAATCAGCCCCAGCATTTT
TRBJ2-1	NA	NA	TRBV13	CASSPGLSVDNEQFF	TGTGCCAGCAGCCCGGGACTCTCGGTAGACAATGAGCAGTTCTTC
TRBJ1-1	TRBD1	NA	TRBV7-3	CASSLWDRGFMNTEAFF	TGTGCCAGCAGCCTCTGGGACAGGGGCTTCATGAACACTGAAGCTTTCTTT
TRBJ2-1	TRBD2	NA	TRBV9	CASSFERDLRNEQFF	TGTGCCAGCAGCTTCGAGCGGGACCTCAGGAATGAGCAGTTCTTC